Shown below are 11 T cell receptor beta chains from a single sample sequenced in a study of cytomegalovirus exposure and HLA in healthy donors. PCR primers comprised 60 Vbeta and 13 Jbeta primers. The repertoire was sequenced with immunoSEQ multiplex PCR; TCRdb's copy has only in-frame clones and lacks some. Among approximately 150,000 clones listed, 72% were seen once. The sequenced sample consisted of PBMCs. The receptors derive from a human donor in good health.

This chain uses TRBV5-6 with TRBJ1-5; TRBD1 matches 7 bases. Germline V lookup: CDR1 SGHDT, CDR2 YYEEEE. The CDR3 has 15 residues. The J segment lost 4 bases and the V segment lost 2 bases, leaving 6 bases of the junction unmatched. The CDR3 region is CASSFTPGGNQPQHF. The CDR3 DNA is TGTGCCAGCAGCTTTACTCCAGGGGGGAATCAGCCCCAGCATTTT.

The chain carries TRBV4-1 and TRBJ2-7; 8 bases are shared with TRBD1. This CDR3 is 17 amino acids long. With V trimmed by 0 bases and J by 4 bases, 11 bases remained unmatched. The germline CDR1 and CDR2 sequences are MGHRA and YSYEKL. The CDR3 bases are TGCGCCAGCAGCCAAGATAGGGAGACAGGGGCCTCTTACGAGCAGTACTTC. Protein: CASSQDRETGASYEQYF.

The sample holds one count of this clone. The CDR3 DNA reads TGTGCCAGCAGCGCCGGGACAGGGTTCTATGGCTACACCTTC. Its translation: CASSAGTGFYGYTF. The chain is built from TRBV2 and TRBJ1-2, with 9 bases fitting TRBD1. V trimming: 6 bases; J trimming: 4 bases; junction bases outside the gene matches: 6. The CDR3 is 14 residues long. Germline CDR1 is SNHLY and CDR2 is FYNNEI.

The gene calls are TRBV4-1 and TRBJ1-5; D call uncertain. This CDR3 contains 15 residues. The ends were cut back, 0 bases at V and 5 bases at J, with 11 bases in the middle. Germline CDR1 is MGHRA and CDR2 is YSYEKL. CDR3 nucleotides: TGCGCCAGCAGCCAAGATACGGCAGGCCATCAGCCCCAGCATTTT. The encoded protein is CASSQDTAGHQPQHF.

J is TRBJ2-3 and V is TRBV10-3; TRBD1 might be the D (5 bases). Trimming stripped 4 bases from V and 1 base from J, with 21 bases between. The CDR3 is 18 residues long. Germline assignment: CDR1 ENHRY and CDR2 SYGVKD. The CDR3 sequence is CAISGPTPDSPGTDTQYF. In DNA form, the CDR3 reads TGTGCCATCAGTGGACCGACGCCAGACAGCCCGGGCACAGATACGCAGTATTTT.

For the CDR3, the DNA is TGCGCCAGCAGCTTGCGGGGGGGGTCCTACGAGCAGTACTTC. The encoded protein is CASSLRGGSYEQYF. V usage is TRBV5-1 and J usage is TRBJ2-7; 8 bases are a match to TRBD2. Trimming cost V 1 base and J 1 base; bases outside gene matches: 1. CDR1 is SGHRS and CDR2 is YFSETQ in the germline V gene. The CDR3 length is 14 residues.

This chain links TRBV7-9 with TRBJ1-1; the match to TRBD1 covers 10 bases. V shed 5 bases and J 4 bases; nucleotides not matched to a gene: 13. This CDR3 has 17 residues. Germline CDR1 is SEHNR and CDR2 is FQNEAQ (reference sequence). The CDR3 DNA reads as TGTGCCAGCAGCACAACCCGCCGGGACAGGGGAGGCACTGAAGCTTTCTTT. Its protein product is CASSTTRRDRGGTEAFF.

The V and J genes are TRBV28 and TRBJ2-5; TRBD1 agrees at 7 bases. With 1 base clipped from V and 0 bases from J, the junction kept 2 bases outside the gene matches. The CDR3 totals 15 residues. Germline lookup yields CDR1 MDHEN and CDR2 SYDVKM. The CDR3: CASSLSGGDQETQYF. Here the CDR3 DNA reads TGTGCCAGCAGTTTATCAGGGGGTGACCAAGAGACCCAGTACTTC.

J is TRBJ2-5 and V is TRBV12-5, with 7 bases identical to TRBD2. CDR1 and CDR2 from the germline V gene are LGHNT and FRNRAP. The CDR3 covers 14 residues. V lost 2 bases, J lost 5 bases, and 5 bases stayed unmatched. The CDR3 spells CASGLTIGGETQYF. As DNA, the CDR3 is TGTGCTAGTGGTTTGACAATCGGGGGGGAGACCCAGTACTTC.

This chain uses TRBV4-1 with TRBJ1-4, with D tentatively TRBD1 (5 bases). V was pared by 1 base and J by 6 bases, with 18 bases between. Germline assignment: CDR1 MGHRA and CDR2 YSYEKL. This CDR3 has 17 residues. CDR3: CASSQGLRSGGDEKLFF. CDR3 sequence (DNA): TGCGCCAGCAGCCAAGGGCTGAGGTCCGGGGGGGATGAAAAACTGTTTTTT.

DNA for the CDR3: TGTGCCAGCAGTCTAGCCCAAGAGACCCAGTACTTC. Translation gives CASSLAQETQYF. This chain links TRBV2 with TRBJ2-5, with D possibly matching TRBD2 (5 bases). Germline CDR1 reads SNHLY; CDR2 reads FYNNEI. The CDR3 loop spans 12 amino acids. V gave up 5 bases and J gave up 1 base, with 5 bases separating them.